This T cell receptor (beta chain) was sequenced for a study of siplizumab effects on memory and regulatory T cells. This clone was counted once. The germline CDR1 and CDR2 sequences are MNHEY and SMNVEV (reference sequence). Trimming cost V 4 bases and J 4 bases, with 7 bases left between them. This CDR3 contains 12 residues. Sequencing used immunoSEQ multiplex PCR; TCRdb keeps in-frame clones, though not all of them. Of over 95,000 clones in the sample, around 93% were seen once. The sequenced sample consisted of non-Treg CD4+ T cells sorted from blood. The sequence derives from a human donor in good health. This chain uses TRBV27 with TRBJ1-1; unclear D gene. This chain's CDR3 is CASSSAGTEAFF. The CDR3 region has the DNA TGTGCCAGCAGTTCGGCGGGCACTGAAGCTTTCTTT.